The 27 T cell receptor beta chains below come from one sample, sequenced in a study of blood T cell repertoires in COVID-19. Libraries were prepared by immunoSEQ multiplex PCR; TCRdb keeps only in-frame clonotypes and omits some of them. The table shows some 300,000 clones, with around nine tenths occurring only once. Material: peripheral blood. All receptors derive from a woman aged 25 to 39 with COVID-19, enrolled during active disease.

This clone was recorded a few times. The J gene is TRBJ1-6, the V gene TRBV10-3; D is perhaps TRBD1 (5 bases). Germline-derived CDR1 and CDR2 are ENHRY and SYGVKD. V lost 3 bases and J lost 13, with 19 bases in between. CDR3 length equals 15 residues. CDR3 bases: TGTGCCATCAGTGACCAAGGGGCCGGCAGCTTTCCCCTCCACTTT. Encoded protein: CAISDQGAGSFPLHF.

The V call is TRBV6-1, the J call TRBJ2-2; a possible D gene is TRBD2 (6 bases). The CDR3 contains 16 residues. Germline assignment: CDR1 MNHNS and CDR2 SASEGT. Deletions cut 0 bases from V and 5 bases from J, with 13 bases between. The CDR3 here is CASSEALRGVTGELFF. The CDR3 DNA follows: TGTGCCAGCAGTGAAGCATTGCGCGGGGTAACCGGGGAGCTGTTTTTT.

This chain joins TRBV12-5 and TRBJ1-1; D gene ambiguous. The V end lost 6 bases, the J end lost 1 base, and 9 bases lay between the germline ends. CDR1 and CDR2 (germline): LGHNT, FRNRAP. This CDR3 has 13 amino acids. For the CDR3, the DNA is TGTGCTAGTGGGTCAGCGGGGAACACTGAAGCTTTCTTT. It encodes CASGSAGNTEAFF.

The chain has TRBV15 and TRBJ1-4; maybe TRBD1 (6 bases). V was shortened by 0 bases and J by 8 bases, with 13 bases between the two germline ends. CDR1 is LNHNV and CDR2 is YYDKDF in the germline V gene (reference sequence). This CDR3 spans 15 amino acids. The CDR3: CATSREQGRGEKLFF. The CDR3 DNA follows: TGTGCCACCAGCAGAGAGCAGGGGCGCGGGGAAAAACTGTTTTTT. Full variable domain (outside the CDR3, taken from reference TRBV15 and TRBJ1-4): DAMVIQNPRYQVTQFGKPVTLSCSQTLNHNVMYWYQQKSSQAPKLLFHYYDKDFNNEADTPDNFQSRRPNTSFCFLDIRSPGLGDTAMYLCATSREQGRGEKLFFGSGTQLSVL.

V is TRBV15 and J is TRBJ1-2, with a possible D match to TRBD1 (5 bases). The V gene's germline CDR1 is LNHNV and CDR2 YYDKDF (reference sequence). The V end lost 8 bases, the J end lost 6 bases, and 13 bases lay between the germline ends. The CDR3 length is 12 residues. CDR3 loop: CATYRNSDGYTF. The CDR3 DNA reads as TGTGCCACCTACAGGAACTCAGATGGCTACACCTTC.

This chain joins TRBV28 and TRBJ1-2; unclear D gene. The CDR3 has 13 amino acids. CDR1 and CDR2 (germline): MDHEN, SYDVKM. The V end was cut by 2 bases, the J end by 4 bases, with 8 bases between. The CDR3 is CASSLGGGYGYTF. The CDR3 nucleotides read TGTGCCAGCAGTTTAGGAGGCGGCTATGGCTACACCTTC.

The gene calls are TRBV7-8 and TRBJ2-3, with D maybe TRBD2 (6 bases). V dropped 2 bases and J dropped 2 bases, with 11 bases sitting between them. Germline values: CDR1 SGHVS, CDR2 FQNEAQ. The CDR3 spans 15 residues. CDR3: CASSLSRGDTDTQYF. CDR3 coding DNA: TGTGCCAGCAGCTTATCCCGCGGGGACACAGATACGCAGTATTTT.

The chain joins TRBV2 to TRBJ1-1; D gene unclear. The CDR3 contains 13 residues. The V end was cut by 4 bases, the J end by 4 bases, with 10 bases between. Per germline, CDR1 SNHLY and CDR2 FYNNEI. The CDR3 loop is CASSADSSTEAFF. CDR3 DNA sequence: TGTGCCAGCAGTGCTGACTCTTCCACTGAAGCTTTCTTT.

The V gene is TRBV29-1, the J gene TRBJ1-1; D call uncertain. The CDR3 covers 10 residues. The germline V gene has CDR1 SQVTM and CDR2 ANQGSEA. Deletions cut 5 bases from V and 3 bases from J, with 4 bases between. The chain's CDR3 is CSVSDTEAFF. The CDR3 region has the DNA TGCAGCGTTTCTGACACTGAAGCTTTCTTT.

CDR3 in amino acids: CASSFRRSTDTQYF. In nucleotides, the CDR3 is TGCGCCAGCAGCTTTCGGCGGAGCACAGATACGCAGTATTTT. The V gene is TRBV5-1, the J gene TRBJ2-3; unclear D gene. V was trimmed by 2 bases and J by 0 bases, leaving 7 bases between them. CDR1 is SGHRS, CDR2 YFSETQ, per germline. The CDR3 loop spans 14 amino acids.

This rearrangement joins TRBV7-7 to TRBJ2-1; 9 bases are a match to TRBD1. Germline V CDR1 and CDR2: SSHAT, FNYEAQ (reference sequence). V lost 5 bases and J lost 4; bases outside the gene matches: 9. The CDR3 has 16 residues. This chain's CDR3 is CASSPGTGIRYNEQFF. The CDR3 DNA reads TGTGCCAGCAGCCCTGGGACAGGGATAAGGTACAATGAGCAGTTCTTC.

V is TRBV6-5 and J is TRBJ2-1; the match to TRBD1 covers 10 bases. The CDR3 has 15 amino acids. The V segment lost 5 bases and the J segment 6 bases; nucleotides outside the gene matches: 7. The germline gives CDR1 MNHEY, CDR2 SVGAGI. The CDR3 coding sequence is TGTGCCAGCAGTCGGGACAGGGGATGGGGCAATGAGCAGTTCTTC. This codes for CASSRDRGWGNEQFF.

The chain uses TRBV28 and TRBJ1-2; D gene ambiguous. The ends were cut back, 2 bases at V and 4 bases at J, with 14 bases in the middle. Germline CDR1 and CDR2: MDHEN and SYDVKM. This CDR3 has 15 amino acids. CDR3 region: CASSLNLLAGYGYTF. The CDR3 nucleotides are TGTGCCAGCAGTTTAAATCTCCTGGCGGGCTATGGCTACACCTTC.

The gene calls are TRBV19 and TRBJ1-1, with unresolved D. The CDR3 consists of 16 residues. Germline CDR1 is LNHDA and CDR2 is SQIVND (reference sequence). V dropped 5 bases and J dropped 4 bases, with 20 bases sitting between them. The DNA for the CDR3 is TGTGCCAGTAGTCAGTTCCACCAGCGGGGTATCACTGAAGCTTTCTTT. Translation gives CASSQFHQRGITEAFF.

The CDR3 nucleotides are TGTGCCAGCAGCGGGACTAGCGGGGGGACCGGGGAGCTGTTTTTT. This translates into CASSGTSGGTGELFF. This chain joins TRBV7-7 and TRBJ2-2; 15 bases map to TRBD2. Germline CDR1 SSHAT, CDR2 FNYEAQ (reference sequence). The CDR3 consists of 15 residues. V shed 5 bases and J 5 bases; nucleotides not matched to a gene: 0.

The chain links TRBV5-1 to TRBJ2-5; D is perhaps TRBD1 (6 bases). V lost 1 base to trimming and J lost 1 base, with 11 bases between them. Germline V gene data show CDR1 as SGHRS and CDR2 as YFSETQ. The CDR3 covers 15 residues. The CDR3 DNA reads as TGCGCCAGCAGCTTGTCGGTGGGGGCCCAAGAGACCCAGTACTTC. Its translation is CASSLSVGAQETQYF.

The chain joins TRBV7-8 to TRBJ1-4, with 7 positions matching TRBD1. Trimming took 2 bases from V and 0 from J; bases not matched to a gene: 3. CDR1 is SGHVS, CDR2 FQNEAQ, per germline. The CDR3 has 16 amino acids. This chain's CDR3 is CASSLSTGSTNEKLFF. The CDR3 nucleotides are TGTGCCAGCAGCTTATCGACAGGGTCAACTAATGAAAAACTGTTTTTT.

The chain links TRBV28 to TRBJ1-5; 9 bases fit TRBD1. This CDR3 region has 14 residues. CDR1 MDHEN and CDR2 SYDVKM come from the germline V gene. Trimming removed 6 bases from V and 5 bases from J; junction bases left unmatched: 5. Here the CDR3 reads CASRIYRGHQPQHF. The CDR3 DNA follows: TGTGCCAGCAGAATATACAGGGGGCATCAGCCCCAGCATTTT. Filled out from reference TRBV28 and TRBJ1-5, the complete variable domain reads DVKVTQSSRYLVKRTGEKVFLECVQDMDHENMFWYRQDPGLGLRLIYFSYDVKMKEKGDIPEGYSVSREKKERFSLILESASTNQTSMYLCASRIYRGHQPQHFGDGTRLSIL.

The gene calls are TRBV2 and TRBJ2-3, with a possible D match to TRBD2 (6 bases). There are 13 residues in the CDR3. Germline loops: CDR1 SNHLY, CDR2 FYNNEI. The V gene lost 7 bases and the J gene lost 5 bases, with 13 bases spanning the gap. The CDR3 here is CASNGLTGDTQYF. Here the CDR3 DNA reads TGTGCCAGCAATGGACTAACTGGAGATACGCAGTATTTT.

The chain couples TRBV7-9 to TRBJ1-5, with TRBD1 as a possible D gene (5 bases). CDR3 size: 14 residues. The germline V gene encodes CDR1 SEHNR and CDR2 FQNEAQ (reference sequence). The ends were cut back, 5 bases at V and 7 bases at J, with 15 bases in the middle. CDR3 residues: CASSGGDLRQPQHF. In DNA, the CDR3 is TGTGCCAGCAGCGGGGGGGACCTCCGGCAGCCCCAGCATTTT.

The chain carries TRBV19 and TRBJ1-5, with 7 bases matching TRBD1. There are 15 residues in the CDR3. CDR1 is LNHDA, CDR2 SQIVND, per germline (reference sequence). The trim removed 0 bases at V and 9 bases at J, leaving 8 bases unmatched. DNA of the CDR3: TGTGCCAGTAGTATAGAGAGCCGACAGGGAAGGCCCCAGCATTTT. Amino acid sequence: CASSIESRQGRPQHF.

V is TRBV29-1 and J is TRBJ1-2, with 7 bases aligning to TRBD1. V lost 4 bases and J lost 5; bases outside the gene matches: 10. This CDR3 is built from 14 residues. Germline V CDR1 and CDR2: SQVTM, ANQGSEA. The CDR3 here is CSVVGRGNSYGYTF. The CDR3 DNA sequence: TGCAGCGTTGTTGGCAGGGGGAATTCTTATGGCTACACCTTC.

This chain connects TRBV2 to TRBJ2-1; perhaps TRBD2 as D (6 bases). Trimming took off 5 bases at V and 0 bases at J, with 11 bases between the two ends. The CDR3 contains 15 residues. In germline, CDR1 is SNHLY, CDR2 FYNNEI. The chain's CDR3 is CASSTGGPSYNEQFF. In DNA, the CDR3 is TGTGCCAGCAGTACCGGGGGACCCTCCTACAATGAGCAGTTCTTC.

The V gene is TRBV27, the J gene TRBJ1-1; perhaps TRBD1 as D (5 bases). Germline V gene sequence: CDR1 MNHEY, CDR2 SMNVEV (reference sequence). The CDR3 is 15 amino acids. Trimming took off 3 bases at V and 6 bases at J, with 17 bases between the two ends. The CDR3 here is CASSFRGGIQAEAFF. The CDR3 nucleotides are TGTGCCAGCAGTTTCCGGGGGGGTATTCAAGCTGAAGCTTTCTTT.

Worth noting for this clone: Other DNA sequences in this specimen translate into the identical CDR3. The V call is TRBV9, the J call TRBJ2-5, with 12 bases matching TRBD1. The V gene's germline CDR1 is SGDLS and CDR2 YYNGEE. CDR3 length equals 15 residues. The junction had 2 bases not matched to a gene; V was cut back by 0 bases and J by 5 bases. The CDR3 sequence is CASSVEGQGAETQYF. In nucleotides, the CDR3 is TGTGCCAGCAGCGTAGAGGGACAGGGGGCTGAGACCCAGTACTTC.

The chain recombines TRBV6-5 with TRBJ1-5, with D perhaps matching TRBD1 (5 bases). The germline CDR1 and CDR2 sequences are MNHEY and SVGAGI. The V gene lost 2 bases and the J gene lost 6 bases, with 11 bases spanning the gap. CDR3 size: 14 residues. CDR3 protein: CASSYGEGSQPQHF. The DNA of the CDR3 is TGTGCCAGCAGTTACGGGGAGGGGAGTCAGCCCCAGCATTTT.

The chain has TRBV29-1 and TRBJ1-2, with D unclear. The CDR3 length is 11 residues. V was shortened by 5 bases and J by 0 bases, with 4 bases between the two germline ends. Germline V gene sequence: CDR1 SQVTM, CDR2 ANQGSEA. The CDR3 nucleotides are TGCAGCGTTAGAGCTAACTATGGCTACACCTTC. It specifies CSVRANYGYTF. The whole variable domain, filled in from reference TRBV29-1 and TRBJ1-2, reads SAVISQKPSRDICQRGTSLTIQCQVDSQVTMMFWYRQQPGQSLTLIATANQGSEATYESGFVIDKFPISRPNLTFSTLTVSNMSPEDSSIYLCSVRANYGYTFGSGTRLTVV.